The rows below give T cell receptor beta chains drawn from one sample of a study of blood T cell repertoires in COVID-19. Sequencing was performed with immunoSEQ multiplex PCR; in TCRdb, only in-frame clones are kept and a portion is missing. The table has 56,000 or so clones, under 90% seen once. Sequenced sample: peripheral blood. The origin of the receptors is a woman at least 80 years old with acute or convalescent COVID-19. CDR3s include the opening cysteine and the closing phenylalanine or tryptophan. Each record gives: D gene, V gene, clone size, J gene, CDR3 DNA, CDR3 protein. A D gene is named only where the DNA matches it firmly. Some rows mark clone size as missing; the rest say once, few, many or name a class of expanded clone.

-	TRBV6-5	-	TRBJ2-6	TGTGCCACTCATAACAGGGTAGGGGCCAACGTCCTGACTTTC	CATHNRVGANVLTF
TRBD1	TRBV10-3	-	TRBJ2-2	TGTGCCATCAAGGACTCAGGACAGGGTTACACCGGGGAGCTGTTTTTT	CAIKDSGQGYTGELFF
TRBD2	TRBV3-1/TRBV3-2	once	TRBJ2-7	TGTGCCAGCAGCCGGCTAGCGGGCGCCTACGAGCAGTACTTC	CASSRLAGAYEQYF
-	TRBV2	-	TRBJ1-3	TGTGCCAGCAGTGGTGGCGGCTCTGGAAACACCATATATTTT	CASSGGGSGNTIYF
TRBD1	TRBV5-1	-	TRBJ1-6	TGCGCCAGCAGCTTGGAAGGGGGCCGTAATTCACCCCTCCACTTT	CASSLEGGRNSPLHF
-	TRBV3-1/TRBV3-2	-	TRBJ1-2	TGTGCCAGCAGCCAAGCCCCAAGGACTCGGGGCTACACCTTC	CASSQAPRTRGYTF
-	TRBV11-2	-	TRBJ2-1	TGTGCCAGCAGCTTAGATGGCCGCCTGGAGGATGAGCAGTTCTTC	CASSLDGRLEDEQFF
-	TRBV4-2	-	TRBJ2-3	TGTGCCAGCAGCCAAGCCCGAGCGAGCACAGATACGCAGTATTTT	CASSQARASTDTQYF
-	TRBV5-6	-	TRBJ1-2	TGTGCCAGCCTTCTCCGAGGGGGGGCACTCCATGGCTACACCTTC	CASLLRGGALHGYTF
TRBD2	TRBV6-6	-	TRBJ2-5	TGTGCCAGCACCTACGGGGGGAGCACCCACCAAGAGACCCAGTACTTC	CASTYGGSTHQETQYF
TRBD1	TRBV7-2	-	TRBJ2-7	TGTGCCACCTCCAAGACGGGGACAGGGTCCTACGAGCAGTACTTC	CATSKTGTGSYEQYF
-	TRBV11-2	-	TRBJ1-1	TGTGCCAGCAGCTTATGGACCGACAGTGGCACTGAAGCTTTCTTT	CASSLWTDSGTEAFF
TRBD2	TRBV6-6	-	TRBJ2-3	TGTGCCAGCACCAGACTAGCGGGGGTTACAGATACGCAGTATTTT	CASTRLAGVTDTQYF
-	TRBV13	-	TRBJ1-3	TGTGCCAGCAGCTTAGATTCCCCAGGCTCTGGAAACACCATATATTTT	CASSLDSPGSGNTIYF
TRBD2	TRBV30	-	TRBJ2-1	TGTGCCGCCTATAGCGGGGGGGGTTACAATGAGCAGTTCTTC	CAAYSGGGYNEQFF
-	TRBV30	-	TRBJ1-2	TGTGCCTGGAATGGGGGGTCGAGGGTTTTGTATGGCTACACCTTC	CAWNGGSRVLYGYTF
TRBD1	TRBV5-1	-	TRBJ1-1	TGCGCCAGCAGCTTGGGACTGACAGGGGACACTGAAGCTTTCTTT	CASSLGLTGDTEAFF
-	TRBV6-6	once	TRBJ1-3	TGTGCCAGAGGAGGCTACTCTGGAAACACCATATATTTT	CARGGYSGNTIYF
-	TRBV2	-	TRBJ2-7	TGTGCCAGCAGTGACCCTAGGGGTGTCTACGAGCAGTACTTC	CASSDPRGVYEQYF
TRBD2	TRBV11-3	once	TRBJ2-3	TGTGCCAGCAGCCTCTTACTCGGGGGGGCCGGAGATACGCAGTATTTT	CASSLLLGGAGDTQYF
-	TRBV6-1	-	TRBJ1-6	TGTGCCAGCAGTGAAGTAGACATTAGTTCACCCCTCCACTTT	CASSEVDISSPLHF
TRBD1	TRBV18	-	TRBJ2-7	TGTGCCAGCCTACCGGGACAGGGGGGCGAGCAGTACTTC	CASLPGQGGEQYF
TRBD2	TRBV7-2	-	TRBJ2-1	TGTGCCAGCAGCTTAGTGGCGGGGGGCTCCTTGGCATACAATGAGCAGTTCTTC	CASSLVAGGSLAYNEQFF
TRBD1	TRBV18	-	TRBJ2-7	TGTGCCAGCTCACCACCGGGGGGACAGGGGGTGTCCAAGCAGTACTTC	CASSPPGGQGVSKQYF
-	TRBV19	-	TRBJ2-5	TGTGCCAGTAGTTTTGGGGGCCCCGGGACCCAGTACTTC	CASSFGGPGTQYF
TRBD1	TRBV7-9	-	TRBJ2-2	TGTGCCAGCAGCTTACGGCAGGGGGACACCGGGGAGCTGTTTTTT	CASSLRQGDTGELFF
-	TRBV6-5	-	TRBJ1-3	TGTGCCAGCAGAAGGGACACCAACTCTGGAAACACCATATATTTT	CASRRDTNSGNTIYF
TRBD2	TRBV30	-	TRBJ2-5	TGTGCCTGGAGGGGGACTAGCGGGCGAGAGACCCAGTACTTC	CAWRGTSGRETQYF
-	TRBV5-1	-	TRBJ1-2	TGCGCCAGCAGCTTGGACAGCCAAAACTATGGCTACACCTTC	CASSLDSQNYGYTF
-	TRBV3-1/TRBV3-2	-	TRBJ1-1	TGTGCCAGCAGCCAAGGGACAGTGAACACTGAAGCTTTCTTT	CASSQGTVNTEAFF
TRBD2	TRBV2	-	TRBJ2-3	TGTGCCAGCACCCCTACGGGGGGTAGCACAGATACGCAGTATTTT	CASTPTGGSTDTQYF
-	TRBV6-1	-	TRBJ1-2	TGTGCCAGCAGTGAGGACAGCTATGGCTACACCTTC	CASSEDSYGYTF
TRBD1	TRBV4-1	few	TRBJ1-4	TGCGCCAGCAGCCAAGGGAGGTCCGGACAGGGCGGTGAAAAACTGTTTTTT	CASSQGRSGQGGEKLFF
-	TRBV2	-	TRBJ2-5	TGTGCCAGCAGTGACTTGGCGGGCGAGTACCAAGAGACCCAGTACTTC	CASSDLAGEYQETQYF
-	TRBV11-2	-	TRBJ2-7	TGTGCCAGCAGCTTGTCACAGAGCTACGAGCAGTACTTC	CASSLSQSYEQYF
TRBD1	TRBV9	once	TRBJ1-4	TGTGCCAGCAGCCCCCTGGACAGGAAAGGTGAAAAACTGTTTTTT	CASSPLDRKGEKLFF
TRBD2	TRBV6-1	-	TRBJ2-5	TGTGCCAGCAGTGAACCTGGGGCGGGGGGACAAGAGACCCAGTACTTC	CASSEPGAGGQETQYF
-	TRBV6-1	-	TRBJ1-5	TGTGCCAGCAGTGGACAGAATCAGCCCCAGCATTTT	CASSGQNQPQHF
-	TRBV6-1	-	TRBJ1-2	TGTGCCAGCAGTGAATTTAAAGGCTACACCTTC	CASSEFKGYTF
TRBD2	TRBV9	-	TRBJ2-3	TGTGCCAGCAGCGCGGGGGGGCCCACAGATACGCAGTATTTT	CASSAGGPTDTQYF
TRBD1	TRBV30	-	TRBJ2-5	TGTGCCTGGAGTCGGGACAGGGGGCGCAGGGAGACCCAGTACTTC	CAWSRDRGRRETQYF
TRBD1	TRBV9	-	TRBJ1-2	TGTGCCAGTGCGACGGACAGGGGCCCAGGTGGCTACACCTTC	CASATDRGPGGYTF
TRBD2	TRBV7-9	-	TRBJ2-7	TGTGCCAGCAGCGGGTGGACTAGCGACCACGAGCAGTACTTC	CASSGWTSDHEQYF
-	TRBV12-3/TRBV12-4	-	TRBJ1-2	TGTGCCAGCAGCTTGGGGCAGGGTTATGGCTACACCTTC	CASSLGQGYGYTF
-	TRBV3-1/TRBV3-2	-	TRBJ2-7	TGTGCCAGCAGCCCCTTGGGGACGGAGGGGGAGCAGTACTTC	CASSPLGTEGEQYF
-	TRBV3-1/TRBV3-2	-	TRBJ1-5	TGTGCCAGCAGCGCCCACGGGACACCTTATAGCAATCAGCCCCAGCATTTT	CASSAHGTPYSNQPQHF
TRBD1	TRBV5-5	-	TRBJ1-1	TGTGCCAGCAGCCAGAAGACAGGGGTTGTCTTATTGGGAGCTTTCTTT	CASSQKTGVVLLGAFF
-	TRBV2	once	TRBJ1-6	TGTGCCAGCAGTGGCCCGGATAGGGGTCCGGGTTCACCCCTCCACTTT	CASSGPDRGPGSPLHF
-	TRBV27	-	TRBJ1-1	TGTGCCAGCAGTTTACTTTCGACAGGGAACACTGAAGCTTTCTTT	CASSLLSTGNTEAFF
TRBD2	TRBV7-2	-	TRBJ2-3	TGTGCCAGCAGGCAAACGGGGGGGAGCACAGATACGCAGTATTTT	CASRQTGGSTDTQYF
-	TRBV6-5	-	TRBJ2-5	TGTGCCAGCAGAATACTTGGGGCCGAGACCCAGTACTTC	CASRILGAETQYF
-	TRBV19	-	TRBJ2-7	TGTGCCAGTAGTTCCGCGACTGGAACCTACGAGCAGTACTTC	CASSSATGTYEQYF
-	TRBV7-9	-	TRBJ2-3	TGTGCCAGCAGCTTAGTAAGGGGGAGTAGTGGCACAGATACGCAGTATTTT	CASSLVRGSSGTDTQYF
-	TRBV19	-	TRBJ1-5	TGTGCCAGTAGTCCAAGGACAGATAGCAATCAGCCCCAGCATTTT	CASSPRTDSNQPQHF
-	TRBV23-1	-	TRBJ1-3	TGCGCCAGCAGTCAATTGTGTGTCAGGGGCGGGAACACCATATATTTT	CASSQLCVRGGNTIYF
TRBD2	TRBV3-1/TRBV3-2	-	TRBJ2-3	TGTGCCAGCACCCACGGGGGGATTACAGATACGCAGTATTTT	CASTHGGITDTQYF
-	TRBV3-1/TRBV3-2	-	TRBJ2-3	TGTGCCAGCAGCCAGTTTTTGGCCACAGATACGCAGTATTTT	CASSQFLATDTQYF
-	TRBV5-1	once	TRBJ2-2	TGCGCCAGCGGTCAGGATCACTCCGGGGAGCTGTTTTTT	CASGQDHSGELFF
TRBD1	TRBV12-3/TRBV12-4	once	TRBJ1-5	TGTGCCAGCAAACGGACAGGGAATCAGCCCCAGCATTTT	CASKRTGNQPQHF